Here is one TCR beta chain with its context. Its antigen remains unknown. The data stem from a study of OX40 agonist ivuxolimab in advanced cancers. The CDR3 consists of 16 residues. Germline assignment: CDR1 SGHAT and CDR2 FQNNGV. Trimming removed 4 bases at V and 4 bases at J, with 19 bases between. Study results and limitations: Clonal expansion by week 6 occurred in CD4+ and CD8+ blood T cells (at 0.1 to 3.0 mg/kg). Antigen specificity remained undetermined for the expanded peripheral T cells. CD8+ T cells showed, on average, more clonal expansion than CD4+ cells.

TCRdb's table, derived via immunoSEQ multiplex PCR, lists solely in-frame clones and lacks some. Among 95,000 to 150,000 clones listed, around 93% were seen once. The sequence was obtained from an adult with an advanced solid tumor such as melanoma, head and neck, liver or kidney cancer. The chain combines TRBV11-2 with TRBJ2-5; D tentatively reads TRBD1 or TRBD2 (5 bases each). Specimen: CD4+ or CD8+ T cells sorted from blood, collected in a trial of the OX40 agonist ivuxolimab. The CDR3 region is CASSYTRVGARETQYF. The CDR3 DNA is TGTGCCAGCAGCTATACTAGGGTTGGGGCTAGAGAGACCCAGTACTTC.